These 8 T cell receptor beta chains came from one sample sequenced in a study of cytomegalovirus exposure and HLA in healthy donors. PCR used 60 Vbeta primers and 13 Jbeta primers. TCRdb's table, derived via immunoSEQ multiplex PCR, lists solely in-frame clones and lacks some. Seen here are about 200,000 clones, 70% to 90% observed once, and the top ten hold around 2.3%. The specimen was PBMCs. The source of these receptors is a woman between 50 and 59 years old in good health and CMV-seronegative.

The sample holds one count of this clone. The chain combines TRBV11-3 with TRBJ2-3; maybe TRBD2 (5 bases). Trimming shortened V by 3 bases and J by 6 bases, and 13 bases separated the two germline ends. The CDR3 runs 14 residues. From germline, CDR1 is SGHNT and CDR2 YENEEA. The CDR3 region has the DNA TGTGCCAGCAGCTTGGGTTCGGAGGCGGATACGCAGTATTTT. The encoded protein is CASSLGSEADTQYF.

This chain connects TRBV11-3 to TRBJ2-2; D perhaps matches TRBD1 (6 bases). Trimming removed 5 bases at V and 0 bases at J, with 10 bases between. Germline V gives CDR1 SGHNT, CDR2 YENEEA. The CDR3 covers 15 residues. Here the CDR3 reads CASSPTGSNTGELFF. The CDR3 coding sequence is TGTGCCAGCAGCCCGACAGGCTCGAACACCGGGGAGCTGTTTTTT.

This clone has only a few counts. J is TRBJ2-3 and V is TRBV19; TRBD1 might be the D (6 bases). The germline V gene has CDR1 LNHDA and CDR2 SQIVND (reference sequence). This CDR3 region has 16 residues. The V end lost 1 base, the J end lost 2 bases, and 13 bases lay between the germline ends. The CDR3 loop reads CASSIVGAEITDTQYF. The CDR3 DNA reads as TGTGCCAGTAGTATAGTGGGGGCCGAAATCACAGATACGCAGTATTTT.

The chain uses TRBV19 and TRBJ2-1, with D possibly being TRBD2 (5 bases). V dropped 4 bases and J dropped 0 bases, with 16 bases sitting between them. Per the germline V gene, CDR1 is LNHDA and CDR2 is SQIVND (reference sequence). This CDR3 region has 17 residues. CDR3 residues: CASSRRGRPNSYNEQFF. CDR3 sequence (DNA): TGTGCCAGTAGTAGGAGAGGGCGACCGAACTCCTACAATGAGCAGTTCTTC. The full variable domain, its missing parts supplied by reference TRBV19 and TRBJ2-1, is DGGITQSPKYLFRKEGQNVTLSCEQNLNHDAMYWYRQDPGQGLRLIYYSQIVNDFQKGDIAEGYSVSREKKESFPLTVTSAQKNPTAFYLCASSRRGRPNSYNEQFFGPGTRLTVL.

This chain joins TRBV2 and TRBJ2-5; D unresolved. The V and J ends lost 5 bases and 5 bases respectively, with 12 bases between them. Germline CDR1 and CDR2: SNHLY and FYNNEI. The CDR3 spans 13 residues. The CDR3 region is CASSQQMWETQYF. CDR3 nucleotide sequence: TGTGCCAGCAGTCAACAGATGTGGGAGACCCAGTACTTC.

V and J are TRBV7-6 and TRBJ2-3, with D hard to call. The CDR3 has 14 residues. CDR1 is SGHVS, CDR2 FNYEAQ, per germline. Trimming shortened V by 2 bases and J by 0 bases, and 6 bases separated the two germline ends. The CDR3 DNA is TGTGCCAGCAGCTTAATCGGTAGCACAGATACGCAGTATTTT. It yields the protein CASSLIGSTDTQYF.

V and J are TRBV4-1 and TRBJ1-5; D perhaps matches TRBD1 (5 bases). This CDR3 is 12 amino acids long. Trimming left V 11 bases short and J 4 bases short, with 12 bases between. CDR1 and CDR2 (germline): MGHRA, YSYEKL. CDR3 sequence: CAAGGVNQPQHF. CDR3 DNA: TGCGCCGCGGGGGGGGTAAATCAGCCCCAGCATTTT.

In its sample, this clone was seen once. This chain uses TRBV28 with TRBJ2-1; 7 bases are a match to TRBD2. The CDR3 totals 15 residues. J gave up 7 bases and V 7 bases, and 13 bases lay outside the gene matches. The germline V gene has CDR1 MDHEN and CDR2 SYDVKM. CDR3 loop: CASMGSHGRLNEQFF. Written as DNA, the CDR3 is TGTGCCAGCATGGGGAGTCACGGGAGGCTGAATGAGCAGTTCTTC.